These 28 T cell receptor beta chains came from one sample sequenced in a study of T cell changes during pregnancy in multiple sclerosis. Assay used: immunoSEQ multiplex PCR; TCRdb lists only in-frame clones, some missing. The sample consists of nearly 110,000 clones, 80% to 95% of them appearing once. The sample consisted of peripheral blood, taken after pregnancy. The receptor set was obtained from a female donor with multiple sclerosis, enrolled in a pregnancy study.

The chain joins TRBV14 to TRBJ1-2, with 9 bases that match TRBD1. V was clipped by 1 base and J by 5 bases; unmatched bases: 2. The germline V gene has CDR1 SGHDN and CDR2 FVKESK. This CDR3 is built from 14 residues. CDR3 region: CASSQAGTGYGYTF. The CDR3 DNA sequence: TGTGCCAGCAGCCAAGCCGGGACAGGGTATGGCTACACCTTC.

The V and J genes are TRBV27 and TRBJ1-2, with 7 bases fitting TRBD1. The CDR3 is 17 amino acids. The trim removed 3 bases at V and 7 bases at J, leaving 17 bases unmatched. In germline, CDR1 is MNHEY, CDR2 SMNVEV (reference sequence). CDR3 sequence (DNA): TGTGCCAGCAGTTTGCGAGAGGGGGCGCTTTTTAAATCTGGCTACACCTTC. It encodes CASSLREGALFKSGYTF.

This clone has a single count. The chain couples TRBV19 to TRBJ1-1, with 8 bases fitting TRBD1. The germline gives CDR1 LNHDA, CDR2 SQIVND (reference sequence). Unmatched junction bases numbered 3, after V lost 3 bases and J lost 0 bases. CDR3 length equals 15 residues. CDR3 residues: CASSMTGALNTEAFF. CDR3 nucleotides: TGTGCCAGTAGTATGACAGGGGCATTGAACACTGAAGCTTTCTTT.

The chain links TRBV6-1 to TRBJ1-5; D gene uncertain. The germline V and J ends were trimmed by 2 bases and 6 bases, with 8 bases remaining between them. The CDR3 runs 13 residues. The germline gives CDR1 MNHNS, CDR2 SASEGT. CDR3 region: CASSEIGSQPQHF. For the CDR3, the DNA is TGTGCCAGCAGTGAAATTGGGAGTCAGCCCCAGCATTTT.

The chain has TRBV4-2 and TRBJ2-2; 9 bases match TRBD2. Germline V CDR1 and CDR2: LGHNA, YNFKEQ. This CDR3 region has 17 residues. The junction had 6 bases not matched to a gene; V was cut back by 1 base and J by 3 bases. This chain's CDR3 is CASSQGELAGYTGELFF. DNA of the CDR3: TGTGCCAGCAGCCAAGGGGAACTAGCGGGTTACACCGGGGAGCTGTTTTTT.

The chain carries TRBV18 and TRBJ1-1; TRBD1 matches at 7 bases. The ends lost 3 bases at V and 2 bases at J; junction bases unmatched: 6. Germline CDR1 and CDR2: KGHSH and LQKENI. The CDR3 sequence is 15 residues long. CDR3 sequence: CASSPGTDLNTEAFF. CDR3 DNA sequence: TGTGCCAGCTCACCCGGGACAGACCTAAACACTGAAGCTTTCTTT.

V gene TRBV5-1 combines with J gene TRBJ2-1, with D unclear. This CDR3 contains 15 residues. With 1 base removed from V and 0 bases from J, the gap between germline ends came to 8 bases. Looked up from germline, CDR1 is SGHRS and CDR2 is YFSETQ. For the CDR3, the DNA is TGCGCCAGCAGCTTGAAACAGAGCTCCTACAATGAGCAGTTCTTC. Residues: CASSLKQSSYNEQFF.

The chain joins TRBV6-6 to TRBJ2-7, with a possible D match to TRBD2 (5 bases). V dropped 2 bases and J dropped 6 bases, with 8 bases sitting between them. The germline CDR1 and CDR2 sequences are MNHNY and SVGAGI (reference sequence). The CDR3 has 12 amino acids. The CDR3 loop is CASSYRGSEQYF. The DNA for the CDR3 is TGTGCCAGCAGTTACCGAGGGTCCGAGCAGTACTTC.

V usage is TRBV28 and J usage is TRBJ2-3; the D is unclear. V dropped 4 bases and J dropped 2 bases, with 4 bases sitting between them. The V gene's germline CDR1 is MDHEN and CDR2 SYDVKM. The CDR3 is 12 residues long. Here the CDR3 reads CASSSLTDTQYF. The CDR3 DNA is TGTGCCAGCAGTTCACTCACAGATACGCAGTATTTT. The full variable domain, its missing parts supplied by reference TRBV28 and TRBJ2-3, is DVKVTQSSRYLVKRTGEKVFLECVQDMDHENMFWYRQDPGLGLRLIYFSYDVKMKEKGDIPEGYSVSREKKERFSLILESASTNQTSMYLCASSSLTDTQYFGPGTRLTVL.

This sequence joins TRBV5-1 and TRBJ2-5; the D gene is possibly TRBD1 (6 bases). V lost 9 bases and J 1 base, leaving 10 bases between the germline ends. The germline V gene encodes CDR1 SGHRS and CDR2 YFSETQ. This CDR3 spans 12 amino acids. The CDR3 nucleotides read TGCGCCACCACGGACAGCCAAGAGACCCAGTACTTC. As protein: CATTDSQETQYF.

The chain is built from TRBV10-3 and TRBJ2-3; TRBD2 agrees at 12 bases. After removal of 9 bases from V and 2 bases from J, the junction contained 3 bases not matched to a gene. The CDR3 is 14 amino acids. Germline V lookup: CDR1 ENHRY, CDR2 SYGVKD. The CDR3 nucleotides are TGTGCCATGACTAGCGGGGGCCTCACAGATACGCAGTATTTT. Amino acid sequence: CAMTSGGLTDTQYF.

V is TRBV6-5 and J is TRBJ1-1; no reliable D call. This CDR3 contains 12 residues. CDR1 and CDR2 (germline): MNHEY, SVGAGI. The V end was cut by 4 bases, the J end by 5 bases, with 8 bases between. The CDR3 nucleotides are TGTGCCAGCAGTTTTTCGCGGACTGAAGCTTTCTTT. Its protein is CASSFSRTEAFF.

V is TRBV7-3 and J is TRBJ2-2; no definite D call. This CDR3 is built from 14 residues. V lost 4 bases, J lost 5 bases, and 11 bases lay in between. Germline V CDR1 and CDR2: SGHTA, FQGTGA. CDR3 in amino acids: CASSSGILTGELFF. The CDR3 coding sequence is TGTGCCAGCAGCTCTGGAATACTAACCGGGGAGCTGTTTTTT.

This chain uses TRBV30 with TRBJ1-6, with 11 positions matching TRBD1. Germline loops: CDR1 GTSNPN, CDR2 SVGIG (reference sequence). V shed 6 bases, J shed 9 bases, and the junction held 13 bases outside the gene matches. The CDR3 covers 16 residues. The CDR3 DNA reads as TGTGCCTGCACAGGGGACAGGGGGAATATTCGTTCACCCCTCCACTTT. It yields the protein CACTGDRGNIRSPLHF. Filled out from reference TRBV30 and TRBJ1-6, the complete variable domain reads SQTIHQWPATLVQPVGSPLSLECTVEGTSNPNLYWYRQAAGRGLQLLFYSVGIGQISSEVPQNLSASRPQDRQFILSSKKLLLSDSGFYLCACTGDRGNIRSPLHFGNGTRLTVT.

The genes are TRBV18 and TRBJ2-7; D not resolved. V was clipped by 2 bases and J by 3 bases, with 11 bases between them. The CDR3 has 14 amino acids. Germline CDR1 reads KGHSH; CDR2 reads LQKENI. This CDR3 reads CASSPYQPGYEQYF. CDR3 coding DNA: TGTGCCAGCTCACCATATCAACCAGGCTACGAGCAGTACTTC.

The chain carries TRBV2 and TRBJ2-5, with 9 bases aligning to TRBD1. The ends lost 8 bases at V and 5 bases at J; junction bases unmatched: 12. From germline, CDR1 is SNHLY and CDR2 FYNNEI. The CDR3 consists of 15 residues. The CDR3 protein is CASSLTGQGLETQYF. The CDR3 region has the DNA TGTGCCAGCTCTTTAACGGGACAGGGACTGGAGACCCAGTACTTC.

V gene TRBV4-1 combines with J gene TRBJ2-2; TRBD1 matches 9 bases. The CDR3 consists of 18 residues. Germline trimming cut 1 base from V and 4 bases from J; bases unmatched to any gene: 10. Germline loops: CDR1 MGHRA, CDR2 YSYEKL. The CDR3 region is CASSQVGGQGKATGELFF. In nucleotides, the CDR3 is TGCGCCAGCAGCCAAGTTGGAGGACAGGGGAAAGCCACCGGGGAGCTGTTTTTT.

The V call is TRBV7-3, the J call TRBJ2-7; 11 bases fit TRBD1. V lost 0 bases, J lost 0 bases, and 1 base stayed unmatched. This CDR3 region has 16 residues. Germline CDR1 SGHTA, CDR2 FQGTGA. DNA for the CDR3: TGTGCCAGCAGCTTAACCGGGACAGGGGGCTCCTACGAGCAGTACTTC. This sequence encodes CASSLTGTGGSYEQYF.

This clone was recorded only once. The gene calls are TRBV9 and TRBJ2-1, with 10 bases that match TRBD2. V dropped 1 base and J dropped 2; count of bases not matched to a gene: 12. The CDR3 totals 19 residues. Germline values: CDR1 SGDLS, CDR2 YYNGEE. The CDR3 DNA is TGTGCCAGCAGCGTATCAGGGAGCGGGAGGGCCCCGGCCTACAATGAGCAGTTCTTC. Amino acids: CASSVSGSGRAPAYNEQFF. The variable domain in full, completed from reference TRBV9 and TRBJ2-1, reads DSGVTQTPKHLITATGQRVTLRCSPRSGDLSVYWYQQSLDQGLQFLIQYYNGEERAKGNILERFSAQQFPDLHSELNLSSLELGDSALYFCASSVSGSGRAPAYNEQFFGPGTRLTVL.

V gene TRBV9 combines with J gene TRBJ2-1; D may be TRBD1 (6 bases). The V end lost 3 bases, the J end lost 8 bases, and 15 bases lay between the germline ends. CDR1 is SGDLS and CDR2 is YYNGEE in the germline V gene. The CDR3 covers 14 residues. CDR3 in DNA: TGTGCCAGCAGCGGGACAGATTTCTGGGATGAGCAGTTCTTC. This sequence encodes CASSGTDFWDEQFF.

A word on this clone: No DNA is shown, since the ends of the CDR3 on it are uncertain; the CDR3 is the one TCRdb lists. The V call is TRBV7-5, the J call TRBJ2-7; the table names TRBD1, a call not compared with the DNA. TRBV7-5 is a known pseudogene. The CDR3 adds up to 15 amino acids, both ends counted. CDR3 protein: CVRSFGTGASYEQYF.

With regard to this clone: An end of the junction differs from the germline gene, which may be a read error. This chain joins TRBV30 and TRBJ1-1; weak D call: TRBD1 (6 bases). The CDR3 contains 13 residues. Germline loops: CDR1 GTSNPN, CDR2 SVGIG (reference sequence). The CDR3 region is CAWSVSGVTGAFF. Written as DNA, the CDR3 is TGTGCCTGGAGTGTATCAGGGGTAACTGGAGCTTTCTTT.

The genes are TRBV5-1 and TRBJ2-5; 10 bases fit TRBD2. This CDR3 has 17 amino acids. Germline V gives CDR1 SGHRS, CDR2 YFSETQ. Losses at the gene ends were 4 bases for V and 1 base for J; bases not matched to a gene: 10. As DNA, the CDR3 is TGCGCCAGCAGCCCCGATATGAGCGGGGGGGCCCAAGAGACCCAGTACTTC. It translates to CASSPDMSGGAQETQYF.

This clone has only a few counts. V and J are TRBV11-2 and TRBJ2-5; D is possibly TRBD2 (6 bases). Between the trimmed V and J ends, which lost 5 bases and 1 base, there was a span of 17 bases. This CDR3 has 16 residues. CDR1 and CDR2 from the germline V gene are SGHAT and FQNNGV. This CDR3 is CASSLFGSRGQETQYF. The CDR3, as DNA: TGTGCCAGCAGCCTATTCGGGAGCCGGGGCCAAGAGACCCAGTACTTC.

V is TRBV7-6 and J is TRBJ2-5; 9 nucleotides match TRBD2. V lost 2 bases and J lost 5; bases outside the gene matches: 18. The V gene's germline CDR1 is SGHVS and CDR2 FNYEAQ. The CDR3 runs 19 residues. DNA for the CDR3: TGTGCCAGCAGCTTACCCCCTAGGAGACTAGCGGCCCCCGGGGAGACCCAGTACTTC. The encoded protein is CASSLPPRRLAAPGETQYF.

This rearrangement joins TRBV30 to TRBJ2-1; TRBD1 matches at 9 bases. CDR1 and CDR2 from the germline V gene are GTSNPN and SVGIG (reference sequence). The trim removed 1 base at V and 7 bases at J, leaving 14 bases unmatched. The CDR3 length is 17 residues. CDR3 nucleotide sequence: TGTGCCTGGAGTGGTGACCCGGGACAGGGTCGACCTAATGAGCAGTTCTTC. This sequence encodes CAWSGDPGQGRPNEQFF.

CDR3 residues: CASSPSGGDFDEQFF. DNA for the CDR3: TGTGCCAGCTCACCAAGCGGGGGGGACTTCGATGAGCAGTTCTTC. The chain links TRBV18 to TRBJ2-1; TRBD2 matches 10 bases. The CDR3 sequence is 15 residues long. Trimming cost V 2 bases and J 8 bases; bases outside gene matches: 6. Germline CDR1 reads KGHSH; CDR2 reads LQKENI.

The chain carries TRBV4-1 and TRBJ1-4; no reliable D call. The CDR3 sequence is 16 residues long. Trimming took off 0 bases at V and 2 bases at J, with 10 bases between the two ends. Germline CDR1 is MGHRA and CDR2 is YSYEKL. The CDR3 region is CASSQDHEATNEKLFF. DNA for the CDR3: TGCGCCAGCAGCCAAGATCATGAGGCGACTAATGAAAAACTGTTTTTT.